The 8 T cell receptor beta chains reported below all come from one sample, sequenced in a study of T cell responses to AZD1222 COVID-19 vaccine. Repertoires were generated with immunoSEQ multiplex PCR, while TCRdb's copy carries only in-frame clones and drops some. The data hold 100,000 to 150,000 clones, with around 83% observed a single time. The input for sequencing was peripheral blood, taken 28 days after the second AZD1222 dose. All receptors derive from an adult who received the AZD1222 COVID-19 vaccine.

This chain joins TRBV4-2 and TRBJ2-3; D gene unclear. This CDR3 is built from 16 residues. V lost 1 base to trimming and J lost 2 bases, with 13 bases between them. Germline CDR1 LGHNA, CDR2 YNFKEQ. CDR3 protein: CASSQGVSIPTDTQYF. The CDR3 DNA reads TGTGCCAGCAGCCAAGGCGTTAGTATCCCCACAGATACGCAGTATTTT.

The chain couples TRBV9 to TRBJ1-5; no clear D gene. The CDR3 loop spans 13 amino acids. Germline CDR1 and CDR2: SGDLS and YYNGEE. The germline V and J ends were trimmed by 0 bases and 4 bases, with 5 bases remaining between them. CDR3 protein: CASSVGTNQPQHF. The CDR3 nucleotides read TGTGCCAGCAGCGTAGGAACGAATCAGCCCCAGCATTTT.

V and J are TRBV28 and TRBJ1-2; D remains unclear. V dropped 5 bases and J dropped 3 bases, with 10 bases sitting between them. CDR1 is MDHEN, CDR2 SYDVKM, per germline. CDR3 length equals 13 residues. CDR3 in DNA: TGTGCCAGCAGTCGCGGAGTTGACTATGGCTACACCTTC. Translated, it gives CASSRGVDYGYTF.

The chain has TRBV5-6 and TRBJ1-2; D remains unclear. This CDR3 is built from 15 residues. Trimming cost V 4 bases and J 3 bases, with 16 bases left between them. Germline V CDR1 and CDR2: SGHDT, YYEEEE. DNA of the CDR3: TGTGCCAGCAGCCTGGTTTCCGGTAACGACTATGGCTACACCTTC. This sequence encodes CASSLVSGNDYGYTF.

This chain links TRBV13 with TRBJ1-3, with D tentatively TRBD1 (5 bases). Trimming removed 0 bases at V and 0 bases at J, with 24 bases between. Germline V gives CDR1 PRHDT, CDR2 FYEKMQ (reference sequence). The CDR3 is 21 amino acids. CDR3 in DNA: TGTGCCAGCAGCTTAGGATATGGGATTTGGCAGGGAAAGGACTCTGGAAACACCATATATTTT. Translation gives CASSLGYGIWQGKDSGNTIYF.

The chain links TRBV19 to TRBJ1-5; D gene uncertain. Germline assignment: CDR1 LNHDA and CDR2 SQIVND (reference sequence). V was pared by 0 bases and J by 6 bases, with 12 bases between. CDR3 length: 15 amino acids. The CDR3 DNA sequence: TGTGCCAGTAGTATAGAGTTTGGGAGGAGTCAGCCCCAGCATTTT. This sequence encodes CASSIEFGRSQPQHF.

The rearrangement links TRBV3-1 (or the pseudogene TRBV3-2) to TRBJ1-2; D is undetermined. The V end was cut by 1 base, the J end by 3 bases, with 3 bases between. Germline V gene data show CDR1 as LGHDT and CDR2 as YNNKEL (reference sequence). CDR3 length equals 12 residues. CDR3 DNA sequence: TGTGCCAGCAGCCAAGTTGACTATGGCTACACCTTC. This sequence encodes CASSQVDYGYTF.

The chain couples TRBV6-5 to TRBJ1-2; unclear D gene. V dropped 0 bases and J dropped 4 bases, with 6 bases sitting between them. Germline V gene sequence: CDR1 MNHEY, CDR2 SVGAGI. The CDR3 loop spans 13 amino acids. DNA of the CDR3: TGTGCCAGCAGTTACTCGATAGGCTATGGCTACACCTTC. Translated: CASSYSIGYGYTF.